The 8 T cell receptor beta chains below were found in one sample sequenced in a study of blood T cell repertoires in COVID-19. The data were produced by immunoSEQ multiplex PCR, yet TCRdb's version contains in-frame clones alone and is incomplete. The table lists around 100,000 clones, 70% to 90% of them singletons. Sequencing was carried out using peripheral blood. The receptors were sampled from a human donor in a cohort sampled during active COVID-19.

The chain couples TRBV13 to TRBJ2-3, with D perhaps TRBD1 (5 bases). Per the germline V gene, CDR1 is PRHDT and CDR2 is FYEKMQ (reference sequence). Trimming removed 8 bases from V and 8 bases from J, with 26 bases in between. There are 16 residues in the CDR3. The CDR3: CASCPPGNPQGGTQYF. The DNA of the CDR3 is TGTGCCAGCTGTCCGCCAGGGAACCCTCAGGGCGGTACGCAGTATTTT.

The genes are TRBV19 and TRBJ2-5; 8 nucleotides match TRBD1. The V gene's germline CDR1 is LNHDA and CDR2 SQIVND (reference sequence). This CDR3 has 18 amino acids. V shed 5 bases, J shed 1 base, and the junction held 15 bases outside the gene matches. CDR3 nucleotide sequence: TGTGCCAGTAGTCAAGCTCCTCGGACAGGGATTATCCAAGAGACCCAGTACTTC. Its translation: CASSQAPRTGIIQETQYF. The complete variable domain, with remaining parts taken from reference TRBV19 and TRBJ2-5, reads DGGITQSPKYLFRKEGQNVTLSCEQNLNHDAMYWYRQDPGQGLRLIYYSQIVNDFQKGDIAEGYSVSREKKESFPLTVTSAQKNPTAFYLCASSQAPRTGIIQETQYFGPGTRLLVL.

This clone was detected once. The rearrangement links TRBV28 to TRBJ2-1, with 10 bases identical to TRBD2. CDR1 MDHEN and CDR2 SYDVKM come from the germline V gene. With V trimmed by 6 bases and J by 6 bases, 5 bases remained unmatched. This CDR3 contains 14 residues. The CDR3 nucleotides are TGTGCCAGCAGAGCCGGACTAGCGGCCAATGAGCAGTTCTTC. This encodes CASRAGLAANEQFF.

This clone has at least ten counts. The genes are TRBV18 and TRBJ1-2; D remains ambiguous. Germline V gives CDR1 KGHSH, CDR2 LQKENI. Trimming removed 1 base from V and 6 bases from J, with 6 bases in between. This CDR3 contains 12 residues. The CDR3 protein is CASSPRQDGYTF. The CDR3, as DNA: TGTGCCAGCTCACCACGGCAGGATGGCTACACCTTC.

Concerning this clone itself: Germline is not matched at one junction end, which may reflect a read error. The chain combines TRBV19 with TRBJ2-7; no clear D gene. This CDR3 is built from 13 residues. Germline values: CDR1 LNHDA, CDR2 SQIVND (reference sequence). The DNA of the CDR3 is TGTGCCGGTAGTATCGAGCTAGAATACGAGCAGTACTTC. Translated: CAGSIELEYEQYF.

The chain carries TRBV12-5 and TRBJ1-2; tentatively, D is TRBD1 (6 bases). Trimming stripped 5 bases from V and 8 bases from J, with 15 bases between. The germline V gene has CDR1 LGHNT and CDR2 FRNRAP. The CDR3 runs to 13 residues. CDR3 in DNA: TGTGCTAGTGGTGCCTCAGGGGTACGGGGCTACACCTTC. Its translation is CASGASGVRGYTF. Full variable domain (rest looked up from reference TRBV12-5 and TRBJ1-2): DARVTQTPRHKVTEMGQEVTMRCQPILGHNTVFWYRQTMMQGLELLAYFRNRAPLDDSGMPKDRFSAEMPDATLATLKIQPSEPRDSAVYFCASGASGVRGYTFGSGTRLTVV.

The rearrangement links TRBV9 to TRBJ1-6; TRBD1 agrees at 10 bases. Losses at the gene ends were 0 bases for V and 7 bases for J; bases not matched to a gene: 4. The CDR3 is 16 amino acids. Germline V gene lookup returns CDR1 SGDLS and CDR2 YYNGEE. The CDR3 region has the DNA TGTGCCAGCAGCGTAGGGCCGGGACAGGGGAATTCACCCCTCCACTTT. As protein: CASSVGPGQGNSPLHF.

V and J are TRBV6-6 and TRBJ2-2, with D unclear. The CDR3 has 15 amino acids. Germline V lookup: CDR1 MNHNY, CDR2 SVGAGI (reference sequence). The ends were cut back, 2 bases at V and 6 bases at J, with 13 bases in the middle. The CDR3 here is CASSYVGVGAGELFF. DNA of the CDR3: TGTGCCAGCAGTTACGTGGGCGTGGGCGCCGGGGAGCTGTTTTTT.